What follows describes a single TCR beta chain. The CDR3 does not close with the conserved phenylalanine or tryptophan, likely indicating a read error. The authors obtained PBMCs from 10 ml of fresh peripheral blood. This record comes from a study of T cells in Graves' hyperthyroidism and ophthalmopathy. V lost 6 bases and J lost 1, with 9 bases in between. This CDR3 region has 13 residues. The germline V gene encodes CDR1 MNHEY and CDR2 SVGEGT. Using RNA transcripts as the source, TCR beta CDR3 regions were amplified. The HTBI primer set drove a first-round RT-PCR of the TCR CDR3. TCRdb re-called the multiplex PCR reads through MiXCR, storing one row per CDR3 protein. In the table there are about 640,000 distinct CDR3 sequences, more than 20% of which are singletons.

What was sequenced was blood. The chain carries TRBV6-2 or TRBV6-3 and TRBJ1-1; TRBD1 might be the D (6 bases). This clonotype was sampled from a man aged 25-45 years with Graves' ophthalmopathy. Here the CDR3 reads CASSPGANTEAFL. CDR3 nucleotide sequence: TGTGCCAGCAGCCCGGGGGCGAACACTGAAGCTTTCCTT.